The present T cell receptor (beta chain) was sequenced within a study of multiple sclerosis patients with progressive multifocal leukoencephalopathy. The CDR3 contains 12 residues. With 6 bases clipped from V and 7 bases from J, the junction kept 6 bases outside the gene matches. From germline, CDR1 is SQVTM and CDR2 ANQGSEA. This clone turned up a few times. Its antigen remains unidentified. Time point here: roughly 12 months of natalizumab therapy. All patients had prior interferon beta, and all PML patients were female. Study-wide results and caveats: Most PML patients had lower entropy, suggesting less diverse TRB repertoires.

Generated by immunoSEQ multiplex PCR, the TCRdb table keeps only in-frame clones and is missing some. The sample holds around 30,000 clones, around 87% seen once. This sample comprised PBMCs, obtained from a patient treated with natalizumab. This chain connects TRBV29-1 to TRBJ1-2; 9 bases fit TRBD1. This TCR came from a human donor with multiple sclerosis. The CDR3 region is CSVRTGGGGYTF. CDR3 DNA: TGCAGCGTACGCACAGGGGGCGGTGGCTACACCTTC. The whole variable domain, remainder taken from reference TRBV29-1 and TRBJ1-2, is SAVISQKPSRDICQRGTSLTIQCQVDSQVTMMFWYRQQPGQSLTLIATANQGSEATYESGFVIDKFPISRPNLTFSTLTVSNMSPEDSSIYLCSVRTGGGGYTFGSGTRLTVV.